The 27 T cell receptor beta chains listed next were all sequenced from one sample in a study of early T cells in non-severe SARS-CoV-2 infection. TCRdb reprocessed the 5' RACE reads with MiXCR, giving one entry per CDR3 protein. The sample consists of roughly 70,000 distinct CDR3 sequences, approximately 12% of them appearing once. The sequencing input was whole blood. These receptors all come from an adult who was a healthcare worker with PCR-confirmed SARS-CoV-2 infection or an uninfected control (not recorded which).

This clonotype was recorded at least ten times. The genes are TRBV7-9 and TRBJ1-1, with D hard to call. V lost 10 bases and J 7 bases, leaving 16 bases between the germline ends. The CDR3 has 12 amino acids. Per germline, CDR1 SEHNR and CDR2 FQNEAQ (reference sequence). CDR3 residues: CAINKIQFEAFF. CDR3 in DNA: TGTGCCATCAATAAGATCCAGTTTGAAGCTTTCTTT.

This clonotype occurred many times. This sequence joins TRBV19 and TRBJ2-1, with TRBD1 as a possible D gene (6 bases). Germline values: CDR1 LNHDA, CDR2 SQIVND (reference sequence). Trimming left V 4 bases short and J 7 bases short, with 17 bases between. The CDR3 is 15 amino acids. CDR3 protein: CASSTQRGGWNEQFF. In nucleotides, the CDR3 is TGTGCCAGTAGTACCCAGCGAGGGGGATGGAATGAGCAGTTCTTC.

This clonotype was observed at least ten times. V is TRBV29-1 and J is TRBJ1-2; perhaps TRBD1 as D (5 bases). This CDR3 is 11 amino acids long. The germline V and J ends were trimmed by 7 bases and 3 bases, with 9 bases remaining between them. CDR1 and CDR2 (germline): SQVTM, ANQGSEA. The DNA of the CDR3 is TGCAGCGCGGGGCGCGACTATGGCTACACCTTC. This gives the protein CSAGRDYGYTF.

There are many counts of this clonotype. The CDR3 nucleotides read TGTGCCAGCAGCCACACGGACAGGACTTTTCAAGAGACCCAGTACTTC. Its translation is CASSHTDRTFQETQYF. J is TRBJ2-5 and V is TRBV14; TRBD1 matches at 7 bases. Germline assignment: CDR1 SGHDN and CDR2 FVKESK. The CDR3 is made up of 16 amino acids. The trim removed 3 bases at V and 2 bases at J, leaving 9 bases unmatched.

The genes are TRBV20-1 and TRBJ2-5; no clear D. The CDR3 is 12 amino acids. V was shortened by 6 bases and J by 5 bases, with 13 bases between the two germline ends. The germline V gene has CDR1 DFQATT and CDR2 SNEGSKA (reference sequence). The CDR3 DNA sequence: TGCAGTGCGCTGCATTCCAGCGAGACCCAGTACTTC. The encoded protein is CSALHSSETQYF.

This clonotype was counted at least ten times. The chain has TRBV6-5 and TRBJ2-1, with D possibly being TRBD2 (5 bases). This CDR3 is 15 amino acids long. In germline, CDR1 is MNHEY, CDR2 SVGAGI. Trimming cost V 2 bases and J 4 bases, with 12 bases left between them. CDR3 in DNA: TGTGCCAGCAGTTACCAGAGGGCCTCTTACAATGAGCAGTTCTTC. It is translated as CASSYQRASYNEQFF.

This chain links TRBV4-1 with TRBJ2-3; D might be TRBD1 (5 bases). CDR3 length equals 13 residues. V dropped 0 bases and J dropped 6 bases, with 7 bases sitting between them. Per germline, CDR1 MGHRA and CDR2 YSYEKL. In DNA, the CDR3 is TGCGCCAGCAGCCAAGACCCAGGGGATACGCAGTATTTT. This translates into CASSQDPGDTQYF.

This clonotype turned up a few times. The chain combines TRBV12-3 or TRBV12-4 with TRBJ1-2; D not resolved. CDR3 length: 13 amino acids. V lost 1 base and J lost 2, with 5 bases in between. CDR3: CASSLDPNYGYTF. The CDR3 DNA reads TGTGCCAGCAGTTTAGACCCGAACTATGGCTACACCTTC.

Ten or more counts support this clonotype. The V call is TRBV6-6, the J call TRBJ2-1, with D tentatively TRBD1 (5 bases). Trimming left V 6 bases short and J 7 bases short, with 19 bases between. The CDR3 is made up of 15 amino acids. Germline CDR1 reads MNHNY; CDR2 reads SVGAGI (reference sequence). CDR3 sequence: CASSPTKQATNEQFF. The CDR3 region has the DNA TGTGCCAGCAGCCCCACCAAACAGGCAACAAATGAGCAGTTCTTC.

This clonotype was detected ten times or more. The chain is built from TRBV11-2 and TRBJ2-5; D unresolved. Trimming pared 1 base from V and 5 bases from J, leaving 8 bases between. The CDR3 loop spans 13 amino acids. Germline V gene sequence: CDR1 SGHAT, CDR2 FQNNGV. DNA for the CDR3: TGTGCCAGCAGCTTAGCCGCCCGGGAGACCCAGTACTTC. The encoded protein is CASSLAARETQYF.

This clonotype showed up many times. The V gene is TRBV18, the J gene TRBJ2-7; a possible D gene is TRBD1 (6 bases). The V gene's germline CDR1 is KGHSH and CDR2 LQKENI. The CDR3 covers 14 residues. Trimming removed 1 base from V and 3 bases from J, with 10 bases in between. The CDR3 here is CASSPLQGSYEQYF. CDR3 nucleotides: TGTGCCAGCTCACCACTACAGGGTAGCTACGAGCAGTACTTC.

This clonotype was found many times. V gene TRBV2 combines with J gene TRBJ2-6, with D perhaps TRBD1 (5 bases). The germline V and J ends were trimmed by 4 bases and 1 base, with 14 bases remaining between them. Germline V CDR1 and CDR2: SNHLY, FYNNEI. The CDR3 is made up of 17 amino acids. The CDR3: CASSGIGQGSGANVLTF. The CDR3 DNA sequence: TGTGCCAGCAGTGGAATTGGTCAGGGATCTGGGGCCAACGTCCTGACTTTC.

This clonotype appeared many times. V is TRBV18 and J is TRBJ2-3; tentatively, D is TRBD2 (5 bases). Trimming cost V 2 bases and J 2 bases, with 23 bases left between them. This CDR3 comprises 19 residues. In germline, CDR1 is KGHSH, CDR2 LQKENI. CDR3 amino acids: CASSPIALGKDDTTDTQYF. DNA for the CDR3: TGTGCCAGCTCACCAATCGCACTAGGCAAGGATGATACCACAGATACGCAGTATTTT.

This clonotype was seen ten or more times. V is TRBV12-3 or TRBV12-4 and J is TRBJ2-1; TRBD1 is a possible D gene (6 bases). V was pared by 0 bases and J by 7 bases, with 10 bases between. CDR3 length: 14 residues. CDR3 sequence: CASSLAGASNEQFF. In DNA, the CDR3 is TGTGCCAGCAGTTTAGCGGGGGCCTCGAATGAGCAGTTCTTC.

This clonotype was detected many times. V usage is TRBV29-1 and J usage is TRBJ2-3, with D hard to call. Trimming removed 1 base from V and 6 bases from J, with 5 bases in between. Germline CDR1 reads SQVTM; CDR2 reads ANQGSEA. The CDR3 contains 11 residues. CDR3 sequence (DNA): TGCAGCGTTGAAGTTGGCGATACGCAGTATTTT. Its protein is CSVEVGDTQYF.

This clonotype was detected many times. The chain joins TRBV7-2 to TRBJ2-1, with TRBD2 identical over 9 bases. Unmatched junction bases numbered 4, after V lost 2 bases and J lost 2 bases. Germline CDR1 reads SGHTA; CDR2 reads FQGNSA. The CDR3 runs 16 residues. CDR3 region: CASSLWSGGTYNEQFF. Here the CDR3 DNA reads TGTGCCAGCAGCTTATGGAGCGGGGGGACCTACAATGAGCAGTTCTTC.

The chain has TRBV20-1 and TRBJ1-4, with D hard to call. V shed 3 bases and J shed 0 bases, with 11 bases lying between them. The CDR3 has 15 amino acids. The germline CDR1 and CDR2 sequences are DFQATT and SNEGSKA (reference sequence). CDR3 coding DNA: TGCAGTGCTAGGACCTTTATTGCAACTAATGAAAAACTGTTTTTT. It codes for CSARTFIATNEKLFF.

This clonotype occurred many times. This chain connects TRBV2 to TRBJ1-1, with D possibly being TRBD1 (5 bases). V was trimmed by 7 bases and J by 1 base, leaving 19 bases between them. CDR3 length: 16 residues. Germline assignment: CDR1 SNHLY and CDR2 FYNNEI. CDR3 sequence reads: CASKAALFGGNTEAFF. The CDR3 coding sequence is TGTGCCAGCAAGGCAGCTCTCTTCGGGGGGAACACTGAAGCTTTCTTT.

By frequency in the sample, this clonotype is medium-sized. The gene calls are TRBV2 and TRBJ2-7; 7 nucleotides align to TRBD1. The germline CDR1 and CDR2 sequences are SNHLY and FYNNEI. The CDR3 contains 14 residues. J lost 0 bases, V lost 4 bases, and 3 bases had no gene match. The DNA of the CDR3 is TGTGCCAGCAGTGTACAGGGGAGCTCCTACGAGCAGTACTTC. Residues: CASSVQGSSYEQYF.

V gene TRBV5-6 combines with J gene TRBJ2-3; the D gene is possibly TRBD2 (6 bases). CDR1 SGHDT and CDR2 YYEEEE come from the germline V gene. CDR3 length: 15 amino acids. The germline V and J ends were trimmed by 4 bases and 11 bases, with 23 bases remaining between them. The CDR3 protein is CASSVTGTAGGEQYF. For the CDR3, the DNA is TGTGCCAGCAGCGTAACCGGGACTGCTGGTGGTGAGCAGTATTTT.

Ten or more counts support this clonotype. The rearrangement joins TRBV7-2 to TRBJ2-7; the match to TRBD2 covers 11 bases. The germline CDR1 and CDR2 sequences are SGHTA and FQGNSA. The CDR3 consists of 19 residues. With 1 base clipped from V and 3 bases from J, the junction kept 14 bases outside the gene matches. The CDR3 DNA reads as TGTGCCAGCAGCTTAGGAGGCCTAGCGGGGGGTACCACGCGCTACGAGCAGTACTTC. Protein: CASSLGGLAGGTTRYEQYF. Full variable domain (remainder filled in from reference TRBV7-2 and TRBJ2-7): GAGVSQSPSNKVTEKGKDVELRCDPISGHTALYWYRQSLGQGLEFLIYFQGNSAPDKSGLPSDRFSAERTGGSVSTLTIQRTQQEDSAVYLCASSLGGLAGGTTRYEQYFGPGTRLTVT.

Only a few counts were recorded for this clonotype. The rearrangement joins TRBV6-5 to TRBJ2-2; 11 bases match TRBD1. This CDR3 region has 15 residues. Germline V gives CDR1 MNHEY, CDR2 SVGAGI. The ends lost 4 bases at V and 4 bases at J; junction bases unmatched: 2. In DNA form, the CDR3 reads TGTGCCAGCAGTTGGACAGGGGGCAGCACCGGGGAGCTGTTTTTT. Its protein product is CASSWTGGSTGELFF.

This clonotype was counted at least ten times. The CDR3 region is CARKRDRTYEQYF. In nucleotides, the CDR3 is TGTGCCAGGAAGCGGGACAGAACCTACGAGCAGTACTTC. The rearrangement links TRBV14 to TRBJ2-7, with D possibly called TRBD1 or TRBD2 (7 bases each). V lost 9 bases and J 2 bases, leaving 14 bases between the germline ends. The germline gives CDR1 SGHDN, CDR2 FVKESK. The CDR3 has 13 residues.

This clonotype was recorded many times. The gene calls are TRBV3-1 and TRBJ1-5, with D possibly TRBD1 on 5 matching bases. The germline V gene encodes CDR1 LGHDT and CDR2 YNNKEL (reference sequence). CDR3 length: 15 residues. Trimming pared 1 base from V and 7 bases from J, leaving 14 bases between. This chain's CDR3 is CASSQGSGGRQPQHF. CDR3 sequence (DNA): TGTGCCAGCAGCCAAGGATCGGGGGGACGGCAGCCCCAGCATTTT.

This clonotype was seen many times. The chain uses TRBV5-1 and TRBJ1-2, with D uncertain. The CDR3 covers 12 residues. In germline, CDR1 is SGHRS, CDR2 YFSETQ. Trimming cost V 5 bases and J 0 bases, with 5 bases left between them. The CDR3 protein is CASRQSNYGYTF. In nucleotides, the CDR3 is TGCGCCAGCAGACAGTCTAACTATGGCTACACCTTC.

This clonotype was found many times. The gene calls are TRBV18 and TRBJ1-5; weak D call: TRBD1 (5 bases). Trimming shortened V by 6 bases and J by 3 bases, and 12 bases separated the two germline ends. The germline CDR1 and CDR2 sequences are KGHSH and LQKENI. The CDR3 has 14 residues. CDR3: CASSKGRVNQPQHF. In DNA form, the CDR3 reads TGTGCCAGCTCGAAGGGACGGGTCAATCAGCCCCAGCATTTT.

This clonotype was recorded at least ten times. This chain uses TRBV2 with TRBJ2-4, with D hard to call. The V end was cut by 4 bases, the J end by 6 bases, with 4 bases between. The V gene's germline CDR1 is SNHLY and CDR2 FYNNEI. The CDR3 totals 11 residues. The CDR3 coding sequence is TGTGCCAGCAGTGCAGTAAACATTCAGTACTTC. Its protein is CASSAVNIQYF.